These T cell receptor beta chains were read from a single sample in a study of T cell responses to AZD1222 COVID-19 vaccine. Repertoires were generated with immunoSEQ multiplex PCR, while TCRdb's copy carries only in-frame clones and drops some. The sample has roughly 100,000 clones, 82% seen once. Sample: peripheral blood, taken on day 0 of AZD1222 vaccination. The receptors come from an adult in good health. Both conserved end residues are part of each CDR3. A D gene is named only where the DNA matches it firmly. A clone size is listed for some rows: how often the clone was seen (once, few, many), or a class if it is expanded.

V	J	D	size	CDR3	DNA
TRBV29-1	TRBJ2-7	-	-	CSVGIQGSPRLYEQYF	TGCAGCGTTGGTATCCAGGGAAGCCCTCGTCTTTACGAGCAGTACTTC
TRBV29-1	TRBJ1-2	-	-	CSVQGSEGGGYTF	TGCAGCGTCCAAGGGAGCGAGGGGGGTGGCTACACCTTC
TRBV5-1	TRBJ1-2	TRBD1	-	CASRAGGQNYGYTF	TGCGCCAGCAGGGCCGGGGGACAGAACTATGGCTACACCTTC
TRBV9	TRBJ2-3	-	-	CASSVGKGQIYTDTQYF	TGTGCCAGCAGCGTAGGAAAGGGACAAATTTACACAGATACGCAGTATTTT
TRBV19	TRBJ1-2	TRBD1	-	CASTGQGDYGYTF	TGTGCCAGTACGGGACAGGGGGACTATGGCTACACCTTC
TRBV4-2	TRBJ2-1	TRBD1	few	CASSPPGGGEQFF	TGTGCCAGCAGCCCTCCAGGGGGTGGTGAGCAGTTCTTC
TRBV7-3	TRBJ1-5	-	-	CASSQIRGALQHF	TGTGCCAGCAGCCAAATTCGGGGGGCGCTCCAGCATTTT
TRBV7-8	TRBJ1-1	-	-	CASTLGVWDTEAFF	TGTGCCAGCACCCTCGGGGTCTGGGACACTGAAGCTTTCTTT
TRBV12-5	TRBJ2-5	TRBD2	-	CASGLDQLAGGKETQYF	TGTGCTAGTGGTTTGGACCAACTAGCGGGGGGAAAGGAGACCCAGTACTTC
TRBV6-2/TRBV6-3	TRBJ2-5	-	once	CASSSTAARGTQYF	TGTGCCAGCAGTTCCACAGCGGCCCGGGGGACCCAGTACTTC
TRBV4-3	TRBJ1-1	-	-	CASRRDLNTEAFF	TGCGCCAGCAGACGGGACCTGAACACTGAAGCTTTCTTT
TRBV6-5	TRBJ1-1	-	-	CASSYGQFTEAFF	TGTGCCAGCAGTTACGGGCAGTTCACTGAAGCTTTCTTT
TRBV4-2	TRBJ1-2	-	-	CASSQPGLNYGYTF	TGTGCCAGCAGCCAGCCGGGACTAAACTATGGCTACACCTTC
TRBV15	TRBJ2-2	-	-	CATSRARKNTGELFF	TGTGCCACCAGCAGAGCCCGAAAGAACACCGGGGAGCTGTTTTTT
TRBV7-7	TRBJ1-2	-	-	CASSPSTGCNYGYTF	TGTGCCAGCAGCCCGTCGACAGGCTGCAACTATGGCTACACCTTC
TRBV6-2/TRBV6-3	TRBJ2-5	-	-	CASSQEQGRETQYF	TGTGCCAGCAGTCAAGAACAGGGTCGGGAGACCCAGTACTTC
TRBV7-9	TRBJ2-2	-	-	CASSLAGEMELFF	TGTGCCAGCAGCTTAGCAGGGGAGATGGAGCTGTTTTTT
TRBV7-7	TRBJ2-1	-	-	CASSFQSGDEQFF	TGTGCTAGCAGCTTTCAATCGGGGGATGAGCAGTTCTTC
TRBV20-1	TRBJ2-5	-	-	CSARDVQTQYF	TGCAGTGCTCGGGACGTCCAGACCCAGTACTTC
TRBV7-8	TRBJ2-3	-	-	CASNRGGRGQTDTQYF	TGTGCCAGCAACCGGGGGGGCAGGGGGCAAACAGATACGCAGTATTTT
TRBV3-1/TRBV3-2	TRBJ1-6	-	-	CASSQGRANSPLHF	TGTGCCAGCAGCCAAGGCAGGGCCAATTCACCCCTCCACTTT
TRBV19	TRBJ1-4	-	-	CASSIVVTGGEKLFF	TGTGCCAGTAGTATCGTGGTCACGGGAGGTGAAAAACTGTTTTTT
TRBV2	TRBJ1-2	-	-	CASSEDSYGYTF	TGTGCCAGCAGTGAGGACAGCTATGGCTACACCTTC
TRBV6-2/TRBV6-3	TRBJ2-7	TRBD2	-	CASSYSRTSGDYEQYF	TGTGCCAGCAGTTACTCGAGGACTAGCGGGGATTACGAGCAGTACTTC
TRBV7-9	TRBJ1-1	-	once	CASRHFPSHTSGPEAFF	TGTGCCAGCAGACACTTCCCTTCTCATACTTCGGGCCCTGAAGCTTTCTTT
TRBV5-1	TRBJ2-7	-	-	CASSFTADSYEQYF	TGCGCCAGCAGCTTTACGGCAGACTCCTACGAGCAGTACTTC
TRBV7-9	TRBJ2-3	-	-	CASSSTVLWSTDTQYF	TGTGCCAGCAGCTCGACAGTCCTATGGAGCACAGATACGCAGTATTTT
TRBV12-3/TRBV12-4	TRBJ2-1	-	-	CASSLRGNEQFF	TGTGCCAGCAGTTTAAGGGGGAATGAGCAGTTCTTC
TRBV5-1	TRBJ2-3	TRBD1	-	CASSRTGGGDTQYF	TGCGCCAGCAGCAGGACAGGGGGCGGAGATACGCAGTATTTT
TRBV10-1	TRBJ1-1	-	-	CASRDGNTEAFF	TGCGCCAGCCGGGACGGGAACACTGAAGCTTTCTTT
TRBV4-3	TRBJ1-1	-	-	CASSHLGRGNTEAFF	TGCGCCAGCAGCCACCTGGGCCGGGGGAACACTGAAGCTTTCTTT
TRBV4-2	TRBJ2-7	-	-	CASSQDLNGDYEQYF	TGTGCCAGCAGCCAAGACCTAAACGGGGACTACGAGCAGTACTTC
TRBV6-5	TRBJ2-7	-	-	CASSYGEQYF	TGTGCCAGCAGTTACGGGGAGCAGTACTTC
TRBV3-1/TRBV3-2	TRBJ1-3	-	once	CASSPRVGVGNTIYF	TGTGCCAGCAGCCCCAGGGTAGGAGTTGGAAACACCATATATTTT
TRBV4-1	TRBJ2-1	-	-	CASSRDFFANEQFF	TGCGCCAGCAGCCGGGATTTTTTCGCAAATGAGCAGTTCTTC
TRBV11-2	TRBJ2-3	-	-	CASSRPGGDQDTQYF	TGTGCCAGCAGCCGCCCGGGTGGGGACCAAGATACGCAGTATTTT
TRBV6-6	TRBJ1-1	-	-	CASTPLPAGLAFF	TGTGCCAGCACCCCCCTACCGGCAGGGTTAGCTTTCTTT
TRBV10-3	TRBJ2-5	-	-	CAISESRGIQETQYF	TGTGCCATCAGTGAGTCCAGGGGCATCCAAGAGACCCAGTACTTC
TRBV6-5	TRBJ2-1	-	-	CASSYRGPGADEQFF	TGTGCCAGCAGTTACAGGGGGCCGGGGGCCGATGAGCAGTTCTTC
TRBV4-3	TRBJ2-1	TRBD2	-	CASSQETSGGFQFF	TGCGCCAGCAGCCAAGAAACTAGCGGGGGGTTTCAGTTCTTC